Below are 20 T cell receptor beta chains sequenced from a single sample in a study of T cells in Graves' hyperthyroidism and ophthalmopathy. Amplification yielded TCR beta CDR3 regions, with RNA transcripts as the source. Carried out on the TCR CDR3, a first-round RT-PCR used the HTBI primer set. TCRdb reprocessed the multiplex PCR reads with MiXCR, giving one entry per CDR3 protein. Among about 350,000 distinct CDR3 sequences listed, around a sixth were seen once. Source material: blood. The receptors stem from a woman between 40 and 50 years old with Graves' ophthalmopathy.

This clonotype was counted between two and nine times. The chain carries TRBV6-1 and TRBJ2-7; 9 nucleotides match TRBD2. The CDR3 totals 16 residues. The V and J ends lost 6 bases and 5 bases, in that order; junction bases with no gene match: 14. Per germline, CDR1 MNHNS and CDR2 SASEGT. The CDR3 region has the DNA TGTGCCAGCAGCGGATTTAGCGGGGGAGGGCGCGACGAGCAGTACTTC. Its protein product is CASSGFSGGGRDEQYF.

There are many counts of this clonotype. This chain connects TRBV27 to TRBJ2-7; tentative D call: TRBD2 (6 bases). V was clipped by 4 bases and J by 3 bases, with 10 bases between them. Germline loops: CDR1 MNHEY, CDR2 SMNVEV (reference sequence). The CDR3 is 13 amino acids. Here the CDR3 reads CASSSGVFYEQYF. DNA of the CDR3: TGTGCCAGCAGTTCGGGGGTTTTCTACGAGCAGTACTTC.

This clonotype was recorded many times. J is TRBJ2-7 and V is TRBV19, with 9 bases matching TRBD2. CDR1 is LNHDA and CDR2 is SQIVND in the germline V gene (reference sequence). This CDR3 contains 15 residues. Losses at the gene ends were 7 bases for V and 1 base for J; bases not matched to a gene: 8. CDR3 coding DNA: TGTGCCAGTAAATCTAGTAGCGGGAGTTCCTACGAGCAGTACTTC. As protein: CASKSSSGSSYEQYF. Together with reference TRBV19 and TRBJ2-7, the CDR3 gives the full variable domain: DGGITQSPKYLFRKEGQNVTLSCEQNLNHDAMYWYRQDPGQGLRLIYYSQIVNDFQKGDIAEGYSVSREKKESFPLTVTSAQKNPTAFYLCASKSSSGSSYEQYFGPGTRLTVT.

J is TRBJ1-6 and V is TRBV2, with D possibly TRBD1 on 5 matching bases. The germline V and J ends were trimmed by 4 bases and 6 bases, with 10 bases remaining between them. The germline gives CDR1 SNHLY, CDR2 FYNNEI. The CDR3 extends over 14 amino acids. CDR3 DNA: TGTGCCAGCAGTGGGGGGATGGGTAATTCACCCCTCCACTTT. It translates to CASSGGMGNSPLHF.

Many counts were recorded for this clonotype. The rearrangement uses TRBV19 and TRBJ1-1; tentatively, D is TRBD1 (5 bases). The V gene's germline CDR1 is LNHDA and CDR2 SQIVND (reference sequence). The CDR3 extends over 16 amino acids. The ends were cut back, 7 bases at V and 1 base at J, with 19 bases in the middle. This CDR3 is CASKQGSRDTNTEAFF. DNA for the CDR3: TGTGCCAGTAAGCAGGGCTCAAGGGATACGAACACTGAAGCTTTCTTT.

This clonotype was seen at least ten times. This sequence joins TRBV7-7 and TRBJ2-3; the match to TRBD2 covers 16 bases. Germline loops: CDR1 SSHAT, CDR2 FNYEAQ (reference sequence). The length of the CDR3 is 18 residues. Trimming cost V 5 bases and J 4 bases; bases outside gene matches: 9. The CDR3 nucleotides are TGTGCCAGCAGCCCGGGGACTAGCGGGAGGGCCGAGGCAGATACGCAGTATTTT. This codes for CASSPGTSGRAEADTQYF.

This clonotype showed up many times. Written as DNA, the CDR3 is TGTGCCAGCAGTTTAGGTTGGGGGACCTATGGCTACACCTTC. As protein: CASSLGWGTYGYTF. The rearrangement links TRBV28 to TRBJ1-2, with D tentatively TRBD1 (5 bases). Trimming removed 2 bases from V and 4 bases from J, with 11 bases in between. Germline V gene lookup returns CDR1 MDHEN and CDR2 SYDVKM. The CDR3 extends over 14 amino acids.

The gene calls are TRBV11-2 and TRBJ2-5, with D possibly TRBD2 on 6 matching bases. The CDR3 loop spans 16 amino acids. Per the germline V gene, CDR1 is SGHAT and CDR2 is FQNNGV. Trimming shortened V by 1 base and J by 2 bases, and 14 bases separated the two germline ends. The CDR3 DNA reads as TGTGCCAGCAGCTTAGTACCAGCGGGTAAACAAGAGACCCAGTACTTC. Encoded protein: CASSLVPAGKQETQYF.

This clonotype was found a few times. This chain joins TRBV6-5 and TRBJ2-7; D is ambiguous. Germline loops: CDR1 MNHEY, CDR2 SVGAGI. V lost 4 bases and J 2 bases, leaving 6 bases between the germline ends. The CDR3 runs to 12 residues. The CDR3 spells CASSSQTYEQYF. In nucleotides, the CDR3 is TGTGCCAGCAGTTCCCAAACCTACGAGCAGTACTTC.

This clonotype was seen repeatedly, ten times or more. This chain uses TRBV19 with TRBJ1-6, with D maybe TRBD1 (6 bases). Trimming stripped 5 bases from V and 8 bases from J, with 16 bases between. The CDR3 sequence is 15 residues long. Germline V lookup: CDR1 LNHDA, CDR2 SQIVND (reference sequence). The DNA of the CDR3 is TGTGCCAGTAGTCCGATTGACAGGATGGATTCACCCCTCCACTTT. This encodes CASSPIDRMDSPLHF.

There are many counts of this clonotype. This chain connects TRBV6-4 to TRBJ1-5; D is unresolved. Trimming took off 2 bases at V and 0 bases at J, with 11 bases between the two ends. Germline CDR1 and CDR2: MRHNA and SNTAGT. The CDR3 runs to 16 residues. The CDR3 region has the DNA TGTGCCAGCAGTGACGTATCGGTAGATAGCAATCAGCCCCAGCATTTT. Its translation: CASSDVSVDSNQPQHF.

This clonotype was counted many times. CDR3 residues: CASSPIGGGYTF. The CDR3 bases are TGTGCCAGCTCACCAATAGGGGGAGGCTACACCTTC. The genes are TRBV18 and TRBJ1-2, with a weak D call TRBD1 (6 bases). Trimming left V 2 bases short and J 8 bases short, with 9 bases between. CDR3 length equals 12 residues. Germline CDR1 and CDR2: KGHSH and LQKENI. The full variable domain, completed using reference TRBV18 and TRBJ1-2, is NAGVMQNPRHLVRRRGQEARLRCSPMKGHSHVYWYRQLPEEGLKFMVYLQKENIIDESGMPKERFSAEFPKEGPSILRIQQVVRGDSAAYFCASSPIGGGYTFGSGTRLTVV.

In its sample, this clonotype was seen many times. The chain employs TRBV10-2 and TRBJ2-7, with TRBD1 matching 8 bases. V lost 7 bases, J lost 3 bases, and 8 bases stayed unmatched. This CDR3 comprises 14 residues. Germline V lookup: CDR1 WSHSY, CDR2 SAAADI. The DNA for the CDR3 is TGCGCCAGCACAGGGACAGGTAAAAACTACGAGCAGTACTTC. Its translation is CASTGTGKNYEQYF.

This clonotype was found many times. The rearrangement joins TRBV30 to TRBJ1-6, with 8 nucleotides matching TRBD1. Germline assignment: CDR1 GTSNPN and CDR2 SVGIG (reference sequence). V shed 1 base and J 8 bases; nucleotides not matched to a gene: 7. This CDR3 comprises 15 residues. DNA of the CDR3: TGTGCCTGGAGTGCCGGGACAGGCGGCTATTCACCCCTCCACTTT. It specifies CAWSAGTGGYSPLHF. Together with reference TRBV30 and TRBJ1-6, the CDR3 gives the full variable domain: SQTIHQWPATLVQPVGSPLSLECTVEGTSNPNLYWYRQAAGRGLQLLFYSVGIGQISSEVPQNLSASRPQDRQFILSSKKLLLSDSGFYLCAWSAGTGGYSPLHFGNGTRLTVT.

This clonotype came up many times. This chain links TRBV6-2 or TRBV6-3 with TRBJ1-5; 7 positions agree with TRBD1. The J segment lost 2 bases and the V segment lost 6 bases, leaving 10 bases of the junction unmatched. Germline-derived CDR1 and CDR2 are MNHEY and SVGEGT. This CDR3 has 16 amino acids. CDR3 protein: CASRHRGSGRNQPQHF. The CDR3 DNA follows: TGTGCCAGCAGACACAGGGGTTCGGGGCGCAATCAGCCCCAGCATTTT.

This clonotype was observed at least ten times. V and J are TRBV4-2 and TRBJ1-2; TRBD1 is a possible D gene (5 bases). The V end was cut by 4 bases, the J end by 1 base, with 16 bases between. This CDR3 region has 16 residues. Per the germline V gene, CDR1 is LGHNA and CDR2 is YNFKEQ. The CDR3 DNA follows: TGTGCCAGCAGCCCCCGGTCAGGGACTGTTAACTATGGCTACACCTTC. Protein sequence: CASSPRSGTVNYGYTF.

This clonotype was observed many times. As DNA, the CDR3 is TGTGCCAGCAGTGCGAGCGGGACCGCCGGAGGTACGCAGTATTTT. It encodes CASSASGTAGGTQYF. The chain employs TRBV6-1 and TRBJ2-3; 7 bases are shared with TRBD2. There are 15 residues in the CDR3. CDR1 and CDR2 from the germline V gene are MNHNS and SASEGT. V was clipped by 4 bases and J by 8 bases; unmatched bases: 12.

This clonotype was recorded many times. The V and J genes are TRBV20-1 and TRBJ2-7; 7 nucleotides align to TRBD2. The CDR3 length is 13 residues. Germline V gene sequence: CDR1 DFQATT, CDR2 SNEGSKA (reference sequence). With 7 bases clipped from V and 0 bases from J, the junction kept 6 bases outside the gene matches. This CDR3 reads CSVLAENSYEQYF. The CDR3 DNA follows: TGCAGTGTCCTAGCGGAAAACTCCTACGAGCAGTACTTC.

At least ten counts were recorded for this clonotype. The genes are TRBV11-2 and TRBJ2-7; 9 nucleotides match TRBD1. CDR1 and CDR2 from the germline V gene are SGHAT and FQNNGV. CDR3 size: 15 residues. V lost 0 bases to trimming and J lost 4 bases; unmatched junction nucleotides: 4. DNA of the CDR3: TGTGCCAGCAGCTTAGAGACAGGGGGATTTTACGAGCAGTACTTC. It encodes CASSLETGGFYEQYF.

This clonotype came up many times. The V and J genes are TRBV28 and TRBJ1-5; no clear D gene. Germline loops: CDR1 MDHEN, CDR2 SYDVKM. The CDR3 extends over 11 amino acids. V lost 3 bases and J lost 15, with 12 bases in between. The CDR3 sequence is CASSFFLLRHF. DNA of the CDR3: TGTGCCAGCAGTTTCTTTCTTTTGCGGCATTTT.